The rows below give T cell receptor beta chains drawn from one sample of a study of T cell responses to AZD1222 COVID-19 vaccine. Produced via immunoSEQ multiplex PCR; TCRdb's table is partial and in-frame only. The table includes approximately 150,000 clones, 91% detected once. The material sequenced was peripheral blood, taken 28 days after the second AZD1222 dose. The receptors derive from an adult who received the AZD1222 COVID-19 vaccine. CDR3s leave out the opening cysteine and the closing phenylalanine or tryptophan.

V	J	length	CDR3
TRBV9	TRBJ2-2	11	ASSAQETGELF
TRBV6-6	TRBJ1-6	11	ASRGTGNSPLH
TRBV6-2/TRBV6-3	TRBJ2-4	15	ASSYSGGGSAKNIQY
TRBV6-6	TRBJ2-3	12	ASSWDRGADTQY
TRBV25-1	TRBJ1-1	16	ASSPLIPGQGINTEAF
TRBV14	TRBJ2-6	16	ASSQVSWTSTGANVLT
TRBV19	TRBJ2-5	10	ASRLAGETQY
TRBV7-2	TRBJ2-1	15	ASSLGRIAGGYNEQF
TRBV28	TRBJ2-1	13	ASNSLGEQGNEQF
TRBV2	TRBJ1-5	13	ASSERRASNQPQH
TRBV14	TRBJ1-1	14	ASSHRRQAQETEAF
TRBV18	TRBJ2-3	13	ASSPQAGLGDTQY
TRBV27	TRBJ1-5	12	ASSKTGGVQPQH
TRBV6-5	TRBJ1-5	12	ASSYGHLSAPQH
TRBV6-2/TRBV6-3	TRBJ2-7	12	ASRPSGGPHEQY
TRBV7-2	TRBJ1-5	14	ASSLEMGLSNQPQH
TRBV11-2	TRBJ2-7	11	ASSFSYDYEQY
TRBV11-2	TRBJ1-1	12	ASSRQNMNTEAF
TRBV9	TRBJ1-1	13	ASSRWTGRGTEAF
TRBV29-1	TRBJ1-1	10	SANAGVTEAF
TRBV4-1	TRBJ1-3	15	ASSLYPGVLSGNTIY
TRBV6-2/TRBV6-3	TRBJ2-5	11	ASSYRIQETQY
TRBV28	TRBJ2-7	14	ASSFFLAGATYEQY
TRBV10-2	TRBJ2-4	13	ASSVSGGARNIQY
TRBV11-2	TRBJ1-6	16	ASSFFTRQGNYNSPLH
TRBV10-3	TRBJ1-4	12	AISRGSLNEKLF
TRBV12-5	TRBJ1-6	14	ASGLVLPGENSPLH
TRBV28	TRBJ1-2	15	ASSRGQPRLGDYGYT
TRBV5-1	TRBJ1-1	10	ASSFGNTEAF
TRBV2	TRBJ1-1	14	ASSDRDSFMNTEAF
TRBV19	TRBJ2-4	13	ASSSRQGAKNIQY
TRBV29-1	TRBJ1-4	11	SAIVATNEKLF
TRBV19	TRBJ2-3	12	ASSITGTTDTQY
TRBV2	TRBJ2-1	13	ASSENALELRGQF
TRBV5-4	TRBJ2-7	13	ASSEGGRVPFEQY
TRBV6-2/TRBV6-3	TRBJ2-2	13	ASSYSGGVTGELF
TRBV13	TRBJ1-2	11	ASSVEQGGGYT
TRBV24-1	TRBJ2-1	14	ATSETSGRGGGEQF
TRBV3-1/TRBV3-2	TRBJ2-1	14	ASSLMVGGGYNEQF
TRBV19	TRBJ1-5	13	ASSIAGAENQPQH
TRBV9	TRBJ2-7	13	ASSVGDSFSYEQY
TRBV5-1	TRBJ2-1	12	ASSAADPYNEQF
TRBV9	TRBJ1-5	13	ASSAGGYSNQPQH
TRBV7-8	TRBJ2-7	12	ASGRRGGSYEQY
TRBV7-9	TRBJ2-3	14	ASSLGARVGTDTQY
TRBV5-5	TRBJ1-5	12	ASSSGTDYQPQH
TRBV24-1	TRBJ2-1	13	ATSDTLGQDNEQF
TRBV9	TRBJ1-4	12	ASSGKREGEKLF
TRBV29-1	TRBJ1-2	12	SVEGDTGWYGYT
TRBV5-1	TRBJ2-7	11	ASSVDRLGEQY
TRBV27	TRBJ2-3	12	ASRLIGGDDTQY
TRBV6-4	TRBJ2-2	12	ASSPTLEAGELF
TRBV6-5	TRBJ1-2	12	ASSYDQGDYGYT
TRBV20-1	TRBJ2-5	11	SASARGQETQY
TRBV15	TRBJ1-5	14	ATSRDSPDSNQPQH
TRBV3-1/TRBV3-2	TRBJ1-4	13	ASRLGPTSNEKLF
TRBV5-1	TRBJ2-7	13	ARVGGYTCSYEQY